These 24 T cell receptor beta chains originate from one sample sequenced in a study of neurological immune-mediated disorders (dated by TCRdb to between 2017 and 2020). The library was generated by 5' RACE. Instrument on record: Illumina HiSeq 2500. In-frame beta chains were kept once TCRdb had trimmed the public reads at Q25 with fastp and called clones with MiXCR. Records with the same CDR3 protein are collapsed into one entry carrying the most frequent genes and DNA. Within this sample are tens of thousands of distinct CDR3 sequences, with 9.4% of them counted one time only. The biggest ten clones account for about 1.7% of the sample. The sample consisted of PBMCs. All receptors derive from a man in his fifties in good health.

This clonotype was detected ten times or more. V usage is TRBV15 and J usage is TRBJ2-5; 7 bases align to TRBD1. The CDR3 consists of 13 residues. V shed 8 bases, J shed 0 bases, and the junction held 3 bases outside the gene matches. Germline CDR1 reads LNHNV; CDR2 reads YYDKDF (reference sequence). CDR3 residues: CATHRGYQETQYF. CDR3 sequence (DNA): TGTGCCACCCACAGGGGTTACCAAGAGACCCAGTACTTC.

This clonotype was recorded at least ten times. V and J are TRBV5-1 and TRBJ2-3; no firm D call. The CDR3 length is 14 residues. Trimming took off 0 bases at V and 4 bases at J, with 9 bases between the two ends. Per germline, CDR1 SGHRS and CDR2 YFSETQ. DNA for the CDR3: TGCGCCAGCAGCTTGGGCCAGGTGGCAGATACGCAGTATTTT. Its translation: CASSLGQVADTQYF.

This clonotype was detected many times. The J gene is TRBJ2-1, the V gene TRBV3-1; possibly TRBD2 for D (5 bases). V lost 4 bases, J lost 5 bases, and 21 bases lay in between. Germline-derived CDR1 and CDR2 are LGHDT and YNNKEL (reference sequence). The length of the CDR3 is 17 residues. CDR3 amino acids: CASSPYRAQRRDNEQFF. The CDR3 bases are TGTGCCAGCAGCCCCTACCGAGCCCAGCGGAGAGACAATGAGCAGTTCTTC.

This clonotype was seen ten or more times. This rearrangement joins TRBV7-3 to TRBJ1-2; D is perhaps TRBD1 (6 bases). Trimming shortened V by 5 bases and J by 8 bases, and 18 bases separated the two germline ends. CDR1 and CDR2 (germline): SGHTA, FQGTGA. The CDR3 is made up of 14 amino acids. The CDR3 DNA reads TGTGCCAGCAGCCCCGGGGGGGGCTCGGGGGGCTACACCTTC. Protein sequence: CASSPGGGSGGYTF.

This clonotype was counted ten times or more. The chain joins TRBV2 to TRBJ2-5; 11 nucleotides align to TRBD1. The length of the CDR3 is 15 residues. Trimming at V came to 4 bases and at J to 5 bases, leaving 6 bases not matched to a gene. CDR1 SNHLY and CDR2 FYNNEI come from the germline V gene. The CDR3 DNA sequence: TGTGCCAGCAGTGCCCCCTGGACAGGGGGCGAGACCCAGTACTTC. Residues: CASSAPWTGGETQYF. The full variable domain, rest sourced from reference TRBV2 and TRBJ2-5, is EPEVTQTPSHQVTQMGQEVILRCVPISNHLYFYWYRQILGQKVEFLVSFYNNEISEKSEIFDDQFSVERPDGSNFTLKIRSTKLEDSAMYFCASSAPWTGGETQYFGPGTRLLVL.

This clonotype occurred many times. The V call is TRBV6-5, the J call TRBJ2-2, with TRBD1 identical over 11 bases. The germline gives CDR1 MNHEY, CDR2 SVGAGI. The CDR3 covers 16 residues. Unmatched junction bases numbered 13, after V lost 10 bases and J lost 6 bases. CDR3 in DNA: TGTGCCACCAGGCGCCCCGGGACAGGGGGTTCCGGGGAGCTGTTTTTT. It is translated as CATRRPGTGGSGELFF.

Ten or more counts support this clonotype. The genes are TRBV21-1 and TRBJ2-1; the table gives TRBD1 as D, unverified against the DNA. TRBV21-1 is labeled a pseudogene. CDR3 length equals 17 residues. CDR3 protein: CASSPKWAGAVYNEQFF. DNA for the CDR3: TGTGCCAGCAGCCCGAAGTGGGCGGGGGCCGTTTACAATGAGCAGTTCTTC.

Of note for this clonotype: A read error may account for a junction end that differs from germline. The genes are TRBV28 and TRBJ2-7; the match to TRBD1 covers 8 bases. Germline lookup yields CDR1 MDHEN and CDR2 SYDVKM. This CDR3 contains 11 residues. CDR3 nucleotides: TGTGCCAATCAGGGGGCCTACGAGAAGTACTTC. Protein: CANQGAYEKYF.

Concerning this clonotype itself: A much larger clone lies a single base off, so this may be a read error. Here the CDR3 DNA reads TGTGTCAGCAGCTGGGGACGGAATAATTCACCCCTCCACTTT. Residues: CVSSWGRNNSPLHF. The J gene is TRBJ1-6, the V gene TRBV27, with D tentatively TRBD1 (5 bases). This CDR3 contains 14 residues. Germline V gene data show CDR1 as MNHEY and CDR2 as SMNVEV (reference sequence).

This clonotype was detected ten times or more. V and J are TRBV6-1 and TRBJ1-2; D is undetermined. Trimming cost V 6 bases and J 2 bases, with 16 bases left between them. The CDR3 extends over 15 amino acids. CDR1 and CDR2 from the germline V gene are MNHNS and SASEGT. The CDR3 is CASSKTPKGNYGYTF. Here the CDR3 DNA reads TGTGCCAGCAGCAAAACCCCAAAAGGGAACTATGGCTACACCTTC.

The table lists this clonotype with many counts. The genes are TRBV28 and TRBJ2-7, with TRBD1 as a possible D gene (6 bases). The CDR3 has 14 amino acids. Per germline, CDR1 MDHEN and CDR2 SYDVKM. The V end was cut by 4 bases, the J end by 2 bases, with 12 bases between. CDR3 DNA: TGTGCCAGCAGTTCGGGACATCCAACCTACGAGCAGTACTTC. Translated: CASSSGHPTYEQYF. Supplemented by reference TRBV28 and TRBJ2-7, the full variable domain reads DVKVTQSSRYLVKRTGEKVFLECVQDMDHENMFWYRQDPGLGLRLIYFSYDVKMKEKGDIPEGYSVSREKKERFSLILESASTNQTSMYLCASSSGHPTYEQYFGPGTRLTVT.

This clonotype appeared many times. This chain's CDR3 is CSLKTGRGTNRGEQFF. DNA of the CDR3: TGCAGCCTTAAGACGGGGAGAGGGACCAATCGCGGTGAGCAGTTCTTC. This chain connects TRBV29-1 to TRBJ2-1; possibly TRBD1 or TRBD2 for D (5 bases each). The germline V gene has CDR1 SQVTM and CDR2 ANQGSEA. The V end lost 8 bases, the J end lost 9 bases, and 29 bases lay between the germline ends. This CDR3 has 16 amino acids.

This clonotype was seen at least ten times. CDR3 sequence (DNA): TGTGCCAGCAGTATTCAGACAGGGGGCGAGACTTTCTTT. The encoded protein is CASSIQTGGETFF. This chain links TRBV12-3 or TRBV12-4 with TRBJ1-1, with TRBD1 matching over 10 bases. The trim removed 5 bases at V and 12 bases at J, leaving 9 bases unmatched. This CDR3 spans 13 amino acids.

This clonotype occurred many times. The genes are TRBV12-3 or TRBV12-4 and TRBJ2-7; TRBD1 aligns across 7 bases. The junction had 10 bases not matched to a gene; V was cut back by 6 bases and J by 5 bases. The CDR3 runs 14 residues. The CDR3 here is CASRLGQPFHEQYF. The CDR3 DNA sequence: TGTGCCAGCAGACTGGGACAGCCATTCCACGAGCAGTACTTC.

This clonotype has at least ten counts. CDR3 sequence (DNA): TGCAGTGCTAGAGATCCTCTGCGGGGGAACAGCAATCAGCCCCAGCATTTT. This encodes CSARDPLRGNSNQPQHF. The chain has TRBV20-1 and TRBJ1-5; possibly TRBD1 for D (5 bases). The germline CDR1 and CDR2 sequences are DFQATT and SNEGSKA (reference sequence). Trimming removed 0 bases from V and 1 base from J, with 16 bases in between. The CDR3 loop spans 17 amino acids.

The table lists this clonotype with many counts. CDR3 DNA: TGCGCCAGCAGCTCCGGGACAGGGTTTTTTAACTCTGGAAACACCATATATTTT. Protein sequence: CASSSGTGFFNSGNTIYF. The chain couples TRBV4-1 to TRBJ1-3; 9 positions match TRBD1. V lost 5 bases and J lost 0; bases outside the gene matches: 11. The CDR3 covers 18 residues. Germline V lookup: CDR1 MGHRA, CDR2 YSYEKL.

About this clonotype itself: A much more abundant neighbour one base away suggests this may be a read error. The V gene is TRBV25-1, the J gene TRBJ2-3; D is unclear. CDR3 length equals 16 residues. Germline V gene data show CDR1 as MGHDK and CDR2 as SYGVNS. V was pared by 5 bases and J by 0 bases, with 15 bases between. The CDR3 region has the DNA TGTGCCAGCAGTTGGCTGCAGGACCTTAGCACAGATACGCAGTATTTT. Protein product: CASSWLQDLSTDTQYF.

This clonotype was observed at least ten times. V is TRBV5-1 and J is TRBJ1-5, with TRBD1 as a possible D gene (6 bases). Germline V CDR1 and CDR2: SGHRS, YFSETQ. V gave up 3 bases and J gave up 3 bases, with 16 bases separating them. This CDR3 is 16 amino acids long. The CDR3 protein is CASSWGDRRDNQPQHF. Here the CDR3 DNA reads TGCGCCAGCAGCTGGGGAGACAGGCGGGACAATCAGCCCCAGCATTTT. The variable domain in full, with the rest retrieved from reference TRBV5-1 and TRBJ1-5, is KAGVTQTPRYLIKTRGQQVTLSCSPISGHRSVSWYQQTPGQGLQFLFEYFSETQRNKGNFPGRFSGRQFSNSRSEMNVSTLELGDSALYLCASSWGDRRDNQPQHFGDGTRLSIL.

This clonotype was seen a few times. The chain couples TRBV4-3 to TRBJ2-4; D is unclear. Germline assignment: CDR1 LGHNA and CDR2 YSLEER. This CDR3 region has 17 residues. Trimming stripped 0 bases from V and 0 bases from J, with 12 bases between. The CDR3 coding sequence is TGCGCCAGCAGCCAAGATCAGGAGCCCATAGCCAAAAACATTCAGTACTTC. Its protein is CASSQDQEPIAKNIQYF.

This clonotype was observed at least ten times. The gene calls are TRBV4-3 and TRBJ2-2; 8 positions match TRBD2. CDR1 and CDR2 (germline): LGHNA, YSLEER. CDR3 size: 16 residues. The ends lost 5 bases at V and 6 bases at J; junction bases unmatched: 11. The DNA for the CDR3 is TGCGCCAGCAGCGCCAAAAGCGGGAGATGGGCCGGGGAGCTGTTTTTT. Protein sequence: CASSAKSGRWAGELFF.

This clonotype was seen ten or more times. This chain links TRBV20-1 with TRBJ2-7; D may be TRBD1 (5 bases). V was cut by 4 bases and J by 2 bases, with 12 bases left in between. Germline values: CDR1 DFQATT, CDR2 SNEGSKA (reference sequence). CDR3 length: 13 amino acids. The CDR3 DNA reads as TGCAGTGCTACAGGGTTTCTCCCCTACGAGCAGTACTTC. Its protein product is CSATGFLPYEQYF.

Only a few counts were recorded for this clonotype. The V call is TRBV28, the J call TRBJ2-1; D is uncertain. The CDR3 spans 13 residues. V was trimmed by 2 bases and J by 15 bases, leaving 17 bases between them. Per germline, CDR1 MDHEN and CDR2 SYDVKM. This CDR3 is CASSLIRATPWFF. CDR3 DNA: TGTGCCAGCAGTTTAATCCGGGCCACCCCCTGGTTCTTC.

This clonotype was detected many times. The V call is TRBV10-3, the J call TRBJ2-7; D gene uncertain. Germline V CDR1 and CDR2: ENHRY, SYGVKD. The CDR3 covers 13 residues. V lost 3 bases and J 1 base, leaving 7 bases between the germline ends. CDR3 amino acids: CAISEGSSYEQYF. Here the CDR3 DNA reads TGTGCCATCAGTGAAGGCAGTTCCTACGAGCAGTACTTC.

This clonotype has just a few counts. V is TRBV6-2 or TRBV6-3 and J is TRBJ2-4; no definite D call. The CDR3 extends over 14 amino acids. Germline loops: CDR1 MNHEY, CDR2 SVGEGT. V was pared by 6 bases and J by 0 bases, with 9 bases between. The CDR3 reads CASRSDLAKNIQYF. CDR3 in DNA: TGTGCCAGCAGGTCGGACCTAGCCAAAAACATTCAGTACTTC.